Included here is one T cell receptor beta chain sequence, with context. Its cognate antigen is unknown. This sample is part of a study of T cell responses to AZD1222 COVID-19 vaccine. Regarding the study as a whole: Across the whole spike, CD4 TCRs peaked at regions 160-218 and 743-854. Clonal diversity was possibly underestimated, and white British individuals and females predominated among donors.

Libraries were prepared by immunoSEQ multiplex PCR; TCRdb keeps only in-frame clonotypes and omits some of them. Here the sample spans 140,000 to 150,000 clones, roughly 90% being singletons. The starting material was peripheral blood, obtained 28 days after the second AZD1222 dose. This TCR was sampled from an adult who received the AZD1222 COVID-19 vaccine.

CDR3 nucleotides: TGTGCCAGCAGCCCTAGCGGGGGATCACAGCCCCAGCATTTT. As protein: CASSPSGGSQPQHF. This chain uses TRBV9 with TRBJ1-5; D is possibly TRBD1 (5 bases). From germline, CDR1 is SGDLS and CDR2 YYNGEE. The germline V and J ends were trimmed by 4 bases and 7 bases, with 15 bases remaining between them. This CDR3 has 14 amino acids.